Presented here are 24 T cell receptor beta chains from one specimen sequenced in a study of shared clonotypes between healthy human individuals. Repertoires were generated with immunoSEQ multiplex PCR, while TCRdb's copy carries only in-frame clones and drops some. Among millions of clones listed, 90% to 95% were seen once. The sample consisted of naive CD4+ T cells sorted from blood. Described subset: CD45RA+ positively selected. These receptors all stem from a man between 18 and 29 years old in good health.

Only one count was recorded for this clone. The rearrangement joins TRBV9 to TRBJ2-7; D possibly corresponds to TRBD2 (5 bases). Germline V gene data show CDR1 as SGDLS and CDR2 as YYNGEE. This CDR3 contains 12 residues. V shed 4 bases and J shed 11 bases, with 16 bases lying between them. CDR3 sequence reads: CASSRDSTSKYF. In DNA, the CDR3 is TGTGCCAGCAGCCGGGATTCTACGAGCAAGTACTTC.

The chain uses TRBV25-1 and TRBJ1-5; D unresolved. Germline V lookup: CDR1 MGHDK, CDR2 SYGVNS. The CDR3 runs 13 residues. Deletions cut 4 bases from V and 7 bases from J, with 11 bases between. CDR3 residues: CASSGGPGQPQHF. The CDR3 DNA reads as TGTGCCAGCAGTGGAGGGCCCGGACAGCCCCAGCATTTT.

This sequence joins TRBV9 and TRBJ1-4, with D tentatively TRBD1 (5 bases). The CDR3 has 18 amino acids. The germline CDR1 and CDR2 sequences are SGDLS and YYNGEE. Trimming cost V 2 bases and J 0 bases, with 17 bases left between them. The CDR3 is CASSVGTGSIATNEKLFF. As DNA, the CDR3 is TGTGCCAGCAGCGTGGGGACGGGGAGTATTGCAACTAATGAAAAACTGTTTTTT. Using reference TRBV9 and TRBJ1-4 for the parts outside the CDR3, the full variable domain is DSGVTQTPKHLITATGQRVTLRCSPRSGDLSVYWYQQSLDQGLQFLIQYYNGEERAKGNILERFSAQQFPDLHSELNLSSLELGDSALYFCASSVGTGSIATNEKLFFGSGTQLSVL.

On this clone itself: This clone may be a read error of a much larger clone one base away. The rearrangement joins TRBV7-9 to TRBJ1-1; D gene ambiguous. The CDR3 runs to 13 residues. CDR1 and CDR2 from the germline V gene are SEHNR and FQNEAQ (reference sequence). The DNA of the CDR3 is TGTGCCAGCAGCCCACACCTGATCGCTGAAGCTCTCTTT. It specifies CASSPHLIAEALF.

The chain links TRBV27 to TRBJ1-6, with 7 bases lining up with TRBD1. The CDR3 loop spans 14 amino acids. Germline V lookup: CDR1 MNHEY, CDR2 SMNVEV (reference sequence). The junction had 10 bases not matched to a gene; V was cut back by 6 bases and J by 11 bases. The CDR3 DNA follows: TGTGCCAGCAGCAGGGACAGCCAGAGGGCACCCCTCCACTTT. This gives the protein CASSRDSQRAPLHF.

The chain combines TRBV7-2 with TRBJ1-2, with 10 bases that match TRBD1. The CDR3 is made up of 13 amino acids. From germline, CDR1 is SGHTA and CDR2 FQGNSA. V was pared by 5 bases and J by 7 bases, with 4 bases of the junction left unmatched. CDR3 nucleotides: TGTGCCAGCAGCAGCGGGACAGGGGTTGGCTACACCTTC. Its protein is CASSSGTGVGYTF.

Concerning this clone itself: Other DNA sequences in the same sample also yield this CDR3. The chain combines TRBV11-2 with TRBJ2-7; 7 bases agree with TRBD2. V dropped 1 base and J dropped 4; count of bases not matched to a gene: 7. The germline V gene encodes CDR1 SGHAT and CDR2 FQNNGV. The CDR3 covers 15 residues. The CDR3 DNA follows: TGTGCCAGCAGCTTAGGGGCCAGCGGGGCTTACGAGCAGTACTTC. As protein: CASSLGASGAYEQYF.

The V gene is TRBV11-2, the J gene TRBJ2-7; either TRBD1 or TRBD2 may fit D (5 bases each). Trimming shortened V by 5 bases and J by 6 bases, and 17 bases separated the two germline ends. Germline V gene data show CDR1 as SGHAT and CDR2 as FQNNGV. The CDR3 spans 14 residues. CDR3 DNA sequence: TGTGCCAGCAGCCGGCCGGGGCCTGGGGGCGAGCAGTACTTC. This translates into CASSRPGPGGEQYF.

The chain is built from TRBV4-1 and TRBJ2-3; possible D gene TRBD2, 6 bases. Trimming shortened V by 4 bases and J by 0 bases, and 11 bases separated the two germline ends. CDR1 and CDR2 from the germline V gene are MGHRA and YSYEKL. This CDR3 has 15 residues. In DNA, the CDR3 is TGCGCCAGCAGCCTTATCGGACTAAGCACAGATACGCAGTATTTT. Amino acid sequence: CASSLIGLSTDTQYF.

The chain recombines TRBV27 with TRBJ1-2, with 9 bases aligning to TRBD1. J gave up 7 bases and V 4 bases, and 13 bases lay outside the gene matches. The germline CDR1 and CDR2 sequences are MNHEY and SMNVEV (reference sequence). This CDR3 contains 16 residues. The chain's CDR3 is CASSWSQGASSGGYTF. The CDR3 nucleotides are TGTGCCAGCAGTTGGTCACAGGGGGCGTCTTCGGGTGGCTACACCTTC.

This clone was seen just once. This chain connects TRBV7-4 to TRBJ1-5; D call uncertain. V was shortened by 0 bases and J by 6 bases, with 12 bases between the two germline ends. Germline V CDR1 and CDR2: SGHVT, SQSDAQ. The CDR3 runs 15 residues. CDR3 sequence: CASSLAPRKGQPQHF. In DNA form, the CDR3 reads TGTGCCAGCAGCTTAGCGCCCCGGAAAGGTCAGCCCCAGCATTTT. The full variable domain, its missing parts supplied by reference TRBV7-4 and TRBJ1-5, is GAGVSQSPRYKVAKRGRDVALRCDSISGHVTLYWYRQTLGQGSEVLTYSQSDAQRDKSGRPSGRFSAERPERSVSTLKIQRTEQGDSAVYLCASSLAPRKGQPQHFGDGTRLSIL.

DNA for the CDR3: TGTGCCAGCAGCGTGCTACCGGGACAGGGTACCTCACCCCTCCACTTT. Translating it yields CASSVLPGQGTSPLHF. The V gene is TRBV9, the J gene TRBJ1-6, with 9 positions matching TRBD1. This CDR3 is built from 16 residues. The V gene's germline CDR1 is SGDLS and CDR2 YYNGEE. The V gene end was trimmed by 2 bases and the J gene end by 10 bases; junction bases not matched to a gene: 10.

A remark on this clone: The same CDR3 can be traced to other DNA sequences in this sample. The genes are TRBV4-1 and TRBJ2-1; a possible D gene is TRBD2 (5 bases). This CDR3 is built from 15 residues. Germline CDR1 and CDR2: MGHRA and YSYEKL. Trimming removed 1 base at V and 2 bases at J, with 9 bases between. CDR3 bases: TGCGCCAGCAGCCAAGGAGAGCGGCCCTACAATGAGCAGTTCTTC. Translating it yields CASSQGERPYNEQFF.

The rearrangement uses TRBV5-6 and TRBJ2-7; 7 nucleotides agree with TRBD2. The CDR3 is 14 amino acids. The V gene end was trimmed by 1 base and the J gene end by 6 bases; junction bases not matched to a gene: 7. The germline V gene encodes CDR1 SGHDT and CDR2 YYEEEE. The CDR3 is CASSLPGTMFEQYF. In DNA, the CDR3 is TGTGCCAGCAGCTTGCCCGGGACTATGTTCGAGCAGTACTTC.

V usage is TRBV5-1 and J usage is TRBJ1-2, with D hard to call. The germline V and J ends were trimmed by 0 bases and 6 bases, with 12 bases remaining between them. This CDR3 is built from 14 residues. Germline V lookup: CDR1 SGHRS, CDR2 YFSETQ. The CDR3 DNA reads TGCGCCAGCAGCTTGGCCTTGGGAAAGAATGGCTACACCTTC. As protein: CASSLALGKNGYTF. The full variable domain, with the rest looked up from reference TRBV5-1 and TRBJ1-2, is KAGVTQTPRYLIKTRGQQVTLSCSPISGHRSVSWYQQTPGQGLQFLFEYFSETQRNKGNFPGRFSGRQFSNSRSEMNVSTLELGDSALYLCASSLALGKNGYTFGSGTRLTVV.

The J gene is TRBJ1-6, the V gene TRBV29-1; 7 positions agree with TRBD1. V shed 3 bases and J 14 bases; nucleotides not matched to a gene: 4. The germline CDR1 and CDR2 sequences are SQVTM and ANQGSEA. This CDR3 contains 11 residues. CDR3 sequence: CSVDSQGALHF. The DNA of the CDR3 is TGCAGCGTTGATTCCCAGGGGGCCCTCCACTTT.

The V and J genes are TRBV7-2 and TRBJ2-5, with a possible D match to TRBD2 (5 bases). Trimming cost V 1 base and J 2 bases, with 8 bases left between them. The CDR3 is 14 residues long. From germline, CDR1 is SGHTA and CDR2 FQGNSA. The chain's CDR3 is CASSLGSVQETQYF. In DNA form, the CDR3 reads TGTGCCAGCAGCTTAGGTAGCGTACAAGAGACCCAGTACTTC.

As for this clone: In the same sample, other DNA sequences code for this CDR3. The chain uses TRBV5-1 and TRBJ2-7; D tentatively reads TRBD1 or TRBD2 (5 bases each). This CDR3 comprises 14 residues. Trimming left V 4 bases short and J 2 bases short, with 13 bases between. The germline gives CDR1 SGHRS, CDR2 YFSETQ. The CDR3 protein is CASSPGTPTYEQYF. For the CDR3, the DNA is TGCGCCAGCAGCCCCGGGACGCCGACCTACGAGCAGTACTTC.

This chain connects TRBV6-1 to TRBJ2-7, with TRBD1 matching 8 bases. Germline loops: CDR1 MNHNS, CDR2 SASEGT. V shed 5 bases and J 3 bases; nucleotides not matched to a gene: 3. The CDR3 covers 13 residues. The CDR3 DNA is TGTGCCAGCAGTTCCGGGACAGGCTACGAGCAGTACTTC. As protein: CASSSGTGYEQYF.

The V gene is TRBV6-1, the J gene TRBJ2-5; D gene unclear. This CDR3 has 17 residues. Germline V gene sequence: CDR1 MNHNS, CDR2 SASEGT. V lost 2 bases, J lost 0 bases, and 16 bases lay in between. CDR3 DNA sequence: TGTGCCAGCAGTGAAAACCCCACCAGCCCGTACCAAGAGACCCAGTACTTC. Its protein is CASSENPTSPYQETQYF.

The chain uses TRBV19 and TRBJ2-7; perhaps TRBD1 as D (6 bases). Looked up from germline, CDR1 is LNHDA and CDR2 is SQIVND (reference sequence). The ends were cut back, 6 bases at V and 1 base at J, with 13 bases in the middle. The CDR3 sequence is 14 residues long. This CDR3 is CASRMDRASYEQYF. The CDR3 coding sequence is TGTGCCAGTAGGATGGACAGAGCTTCCTACGAGCAGTACTTC.

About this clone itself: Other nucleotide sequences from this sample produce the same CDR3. CDR3 amino acids: CASSFRENTEAFF. CDR3 nucleotide sequence: TGCGCCAGCAGCTTTCGAGAGAACACTGAAGCTTTCTTT. J is TRBJ1-1 and V is TRBV5-1; the D is unclear. Germline V CDR1 and CDR2: SGHRS, YFSETQ. CDR3 length equals 13 residues. The V end lost 2 bases, the J end lost 1 base, and 6 bases lay between the germline ends.

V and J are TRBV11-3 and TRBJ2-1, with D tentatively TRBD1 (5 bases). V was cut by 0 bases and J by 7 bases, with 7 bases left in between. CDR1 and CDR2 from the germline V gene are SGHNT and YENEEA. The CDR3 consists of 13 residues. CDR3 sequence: CASSLEAGNEQFF. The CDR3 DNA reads TGTGCCAGCAGCTTAGAGGCAGGGAATGAGCAGTTCTTC. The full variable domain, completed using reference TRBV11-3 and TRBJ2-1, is EAGVVQSPRYKIIEKKQPVAFWCNPISGHNTLYWYLQNLGQGPELLIRYENEEAVDDSQLPKDRFSAERLKGVDSTLKIQPAELGDSAVYLCASSLEAGNEQFFGPGTRLTVL.

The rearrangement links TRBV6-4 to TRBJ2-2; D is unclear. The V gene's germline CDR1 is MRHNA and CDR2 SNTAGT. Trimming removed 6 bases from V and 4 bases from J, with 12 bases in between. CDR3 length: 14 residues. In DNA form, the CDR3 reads TGTGCCAGCAGGACGAGTATACTCACCGGGGAGCTGTTTTTT. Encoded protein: CASRTSILTGELFF.